Many counts were recorded for the clone carrying this T cell receptor beta chain. Antigen: not known. The read ends 3 residues early relative to the CDR3; the germline J gene fills the gap. The data stem from a study of T cell clonality in common variable immunodeficiency. Overall study findings and caveats: In common variable immunodeficiency, TCR beta chains reportedly carried fewer deletions and N-nucleotide insertions.

The J segment lost 5 bases and the V segment lost 5 bases, leaving 7 bases of the junction unmatched. The germline V gene has CDR1 KGHSH and CDR2 LQKENI. The CDR3 has 16 amino acids. The protocol was immunoSEQ multiplex PCR, while the TCRdb copy is restricted to in-frame clones and leaves out a portion. The sample was found to contain more than 55,000 clones, and every one recurs. This TCR came from a person between 18 and 75 years old in good health. Sequencing input: peripheral blood mononuclear cells. The rearrangement joins TRBV18 to TRBJ2-1; 12 bases are shared with TRBD2. Incomplete CDR3 DNA: TGTGCCAGCTCATGGACTAGCGGGGTCACTAACAATGAG. Residues: CASSWTSGVTNNE. The CDR3 in its entirety is CASSWTSGVTNNEQFF.